The 6 T cell receptor beta chains reported below all come from one sample, sequenced in a study of blood T cell repertoires in COVID-19. Measured with immunoSEQ multiplex PCR; TCRdb has only the in-frame clones, and not every one. This table has about 75,000 clones, around 67% appearing once. Material: peripheral blood. The origin of the receptors is a human donor with acute or convalescent COVID-19. The donor label of this sample is uncertain.

Notes on this clone: This specimen includes other DNA sequences encoding the same CDR3. The V gene is TRBV5-1, the J gene TRBJ2-5; possible D gene TRBD2, 6 bases. This CDR3 contains 13 residues. Germline V gives CDR1 SGHRS, CDR2 YFSETQ. Trimming stripped 4 bases from V and 4 bases from J, with 11 bases between. The CDR3 sequence is CASSPGGRETQYF. In DNA form, the CDR3 reads TGCGCCAGCAGCCCTGGGGGGAGAGAGACCCAGTACTTC.

This rearrangement joins TRBV5-8 to TRBJ1-3, with no clear D. The CDR3 spans 15 residues. V was cut by 4 bases and J by 0 bases, with 11 bases left in between. Germline CDR1 is SGHTS and CDR2 is YDEGEE. The CDR3 region has the DNA TGTGCCAGCAGCCACCAGTGGAGCTCTGGAAACACCATATATTTT. Protein sequence: CASSHQWSSGNTIYF.

The chain couples TRBV27 to TRBJ2-2; D perhaps matches TRBD2 (5 bases). This CDR3 has 15 residues. Germline loops: CDR1 MNHEY, CDR2 SMNVEV (reference sequence). Between the trimmed V and J ends, which lost 3 bases and 3 bases, there was a span of 11 bases. DNA for the CDR3: TGTGCCAGCAGTTTGAGGCGGGTGTACACCGGGGAGCTGTTTTTT. It translates to CASSLRRVYTGELFF.

The chain carries TRBV5-1 and TRBJ2-1; 7 bases line up with TRBD1. Germline V gene data show CDR1 as SGHRS and CDR2 as YFSETQ. With 3 bases clipped from V and 6 bases from J, the junction kept 12 bases outside the gene matches. CDR3 length: 16 residues. CDR3 in amino acids: CASSSRTGGVGNEQFF. The DNA of the CDR3 is TGCGCCAGCAGCTCCCGGACAGGCGGTGTCGGCAATGAGCAGTTCTTC.

This rearrangement joins TRBV6-2 or TRBV6-3 to TRBJ2-2; 11 bases line up with TRBD2. CDR3 size: 20 residues. V dropped 5 bases and J dropped 15; count of bases not matched to a gene: 29. Germline V lookup: CDR1 MNHEY, CDR2 SVGEGT. CDR3 in amino acids: CASSPWRLAGGSAVPPGLFF. The CDR3 nucleotides are TGTGCCAGCAGTCCATGGAGGCTAGCGGGGGGATCCGCGGTGCCCCCGGGGTTGTTTTTT.

The CDR3 sequence: CASSSRGYNEQFF. In DNA form, the CDR3 reads TGTGCCAGCAGTTCCCGGGGATACAATGAGCAGTTCTTC. The rearrangement uses TRBV6-2 or TRBV6-3 and TRBJ2-1; TRBD2 is a possible D gene (5 bases). Deletions cut 4 bases from V and 4 bases from J, with 8 bases between. This CDR3 region has 13 residues. Germline lookup yields CDR1 MNHEY and CDR2 SVGEGT.